This TCR beta chain appears in the sequencing data of a study of T cell responses to AZD1222 COVID-19 vaccine. Clones were read by immunoSEQ multiplex PCR, and TCRdb kept only the in-frame ones, dropping some. This sample has approximately 130,000 clones, with around 90% found just once. Looked up from germline, CDR1 is MDHEN and CDR2 is SYDVKM. The CDR3 has 15 amino acids. V was trimmed by 2 bases and J by 4 bases, leaving 12 bases between them. Findings of the study overall: Only five or six AZD1222 recipients were seropositive at baseline. Spike-specific TCR breadth and depth rose after two AZD1222 doses. Repertoires in all cases were sampled only once the peak T cell response had passed.

Concerning this clone itself: The antigen is unknown.

The clonotype was recovered from an adult who received the MenACWY meningococcal vaccine as a control. The sample in question was peripheral blood, obtained 28 days after the second dose of the MenACWY control vaccine. The chain couples TRBV28 to TRBJ1-5, with D perhaps matching TRBD1 (5 bases). The CDR3 is CASSLGTGGNQPQHF. The DNA for the CDR3 is TGTGCCAGCAGTTTAGGGACCGGGGGTAATCAGCCCCAGCATTTT.